The 18 T cell receptor beta chains reported below all come from one sample, sequenced in a study of shared clonotypes between healthy human individuals. The table came from immunoSEQ multiplex PCR; TCRdb's copy has only in-frame clones and leaves some out. This repertoire shows about 2 million clones, about 94% found once; its top ten account for 0.9% to 1.5%. CD45RO negativity and positive selection for CCR7 defined naive CD8 cells, a population that excluded terminally differentiated effector memory CD45RA+ cells. The sequencing input was naive CD8+ T cells sorted from blood. The receptors shown here come from a man aged 18 to 30 in good health.

Comments on this clone: This sample includes further DNA sequences coding for the same CDR3. The chain employs TRBV5-6 and TRBJ1-5; D is uncertain. The CDR3 is made up of 15 amino acids. Trimming removed 0 bases at V and 3 bases at J, with 10 bases between. Germline CDR1 reads SGHDT; CDR2 reads YYEEEE. This CDR3 is CASSLGMGSNQPQHF. DNA for the CDR3: TGTGCCAGCAGCTTGGGGATGGGGTCCAATCAGCCCCAGCATTTT.

The chain combines TRBV10-3 with TRBJ2-1; D gene ambiguous. There are 11 residues in the CDR3. The V gene lost 2 bases and the J gene lost 10 bases, with 6 bases spanning the gap. CDR1 is ENHRY, CDR2 SYGVKD, per germline. Here the CDR3 reads CAISENREQFF. CDR3 coding DNA: TGTGCCATCAGTGAGAATCGAGAGCAGTTCTTC.

Concerning this clone: Other DNA sequences of this sample code for an identical CDR3. The V call is TRBV27, the J call TRBJ1-3; TRBD1 agrees at 7 bases. The CDR3 sequence is 13 residues long. Germline values: CDR1 MNHEY, CDR2 SMNVEV (reference sequence). V was clipped by 3 bases and J by 4 bases; unmatched bases: 0. The CDR3, as DNA: TGTGCCAGCAGTTTGGGACAGGGAAACACCATATATTTT. It translates to CASSLGQGNTIYF.

J is TRBJ2-7 and V is TRBV7-8; 8 bases line up with TRBD1. The J segment lost 3 bases and the V segment lost 5 bases, leaving 9 bases of the junction unmatched. The germline V gene encodes CDR1 SGHVS and CDR2 FQNEAQ. The CDR3 is made up of 15 amino acids. CDR3 DNA sequence: TGTGCCAGCAGCCCGGGGACAGGTGGCTTCTACGAGCAGTACTTC. Protein sequence: CASSPGTGGFYEQYF.

The CDR3 is CASSSSGISGNTIYF. As DNA, the CDR3 is TGTGCCAGCAGCTCTTCAGGGATCTCTGGAAACACCATATATTTT. V usage is TRBV9 and J usage is TRBJ1-3; a possible D gene is TRBD1 (5 bases). Germline assignment: CDR1 SGDLS and CDR2 YYNGEE. V gave up 4 bases and J gave up 0 bases, with 11 bases separating them. This CDR3 contains 15 residues.

This chain joins TRBV7-9 and TRBJ2-5; D unresolved. The germline CDR1 and CDR2 sequences are SEHNR and FQNEAQ (reference sequence). This CDR3 region has 15 residues. V dropped 4 bases and J dropped 1 base, with 13 bases sitting between them. DNA of the CDR3: TGTGCCAGCAGCTCGGCCGCCCGCGGCCAAGAGACCCAGTACTTC. Encoded protein: CASSSAARGQETQYF.

The chain links TRBV7-9 to TRBJ1-1; perhaps TRBD1 as D (5 bases). The V end lost 0 bases, the J end lost 12 bases, and 17 bases lay between the germline ends. CDR3 size: 14 residues. Germline lookup yields CDR1 SEHNR and CDR2 FQNEAQ (reference sequence). DNA for the CDR3: TGTGCCAGCAGCTTAGCGCTCTCTGTCCGGGACTCTTTCTTT. Residues: CASSLALSVRDSFF. The full variable domain, its missing parts supplied by reference TRBV7-9 and TRBJ1-1, is DTGVSQNPRHKITKRGQNVTFRCDPISEHNRLYWYRQTLGQGPEFLTYFQNEAQLEKSRLLSDRFSAERPKGSFSTLEIQRTEQGDSAMYLCASSLALSVRDSFFGQGTRLTVV.

The chain links TRBV11-2 to TRBJ1-6; the D is unclear. Trimming pared 8 bases from V and 10 bases from J, leaving 9 bases between. This CDR3 is built from 11 residues. Germline loops: CDR1 SGHAT, CDR2 FQNNGV. The CDR3 reads CASALGSPLHF. The DNA of the CDR3 is TGTGCCAGCGCCTTGGGGTCACCCCTCCACTTT.

This sequence joins TRBV5-6 and TRBJ2-7; 8 bases match TRBD1. CDR3 length: 16 amino acids. The germline V gene encodes CDR1 SGHDT and CDR2 YYEEEE. The junction had 9 bases not matched to a gene; V was cut back by 0 bases and J by 4 bases. The CDR3 DNA reads TGTGCCAGCAGCTTGGCCCCGGGACAGGAAGATTACGAGCAGTACTTC. Its translation is CASSLAPGQEDYEQYF. The whole variable domain, filled in from reference TRBV5-6 and TRBJ2-7, reads DAGVTQSPTHLIKTRGQQVTLRCSPKSGHDTVSWYQQALGQGPQFIFQYYEEEERQRGNFPDRFSGHQFPNYSSELNVNALLLGDSALYLCASSLAPGQEDYEQYFGPGTRLTVT.

CDR3 bases: TGTGCCAGCAGCATGGGACAGCTCTCCTACGAGCAGTACTTC. Amino acid sequence: CASSMGQLSYEQYF. The chain uses TRBV27 and TRBJ2-7; 7 nucleotides match TRBD1. The CDR3 totals 14 residues. Per germline, CDR1 MNHEY and CDR2 SMNVEV (reference sequence). The V gene end was trimmed by 6 bases and the J gene end by 0 bases; junction bases not matched to a gene: 5.

The rearrangement uses TRBV7-9 and TRBJ2-7; the match to TRBD2 covers 9 bases. The germline V gene has CDR1 SEHNR and CDR2 FQNEAQ (reference sequence). The CDR3 spans 14 residues. Unmatched junction bases numbered 5, after V lost 4 bases and J lost 4 bases. The DNA for the CDR3 is TGTGCCAGCAGCTCGTGGCGGGAGGGTTACGAGCAGTACTTC. This translates into CASSSWREGYEQYF.

Details on this clone: Different DNA sequences within this sample yield the same CDR3. The V and J genes are TRBV6-5 and TRBJ1-2, with D perhaps matching TRBD1 (5 bases). The CDR3 is 14 amino acids. Germline assignment: CDR1 MNHEY and CDR2 SVGAGI. Trimming stripped 2 bases from V and 4 bases from J, with 11 bases between. CDR3 sequence: CASSYGQGGYGYTF. The CDR3 region has the DNA TGTGCCAGCAGTTACGGGCAGGGCGGCTATGGCTACACCTTC.

The chain employs TRBV4-3 and TRBJ2-2, with no clear D. Per germline, CDR1 LGHNA and CDR2 YSLEER. V lost 1 base, J lost 7 bases, and 10 bases lay in between. The CDR3 runs 14 residues. CDR3 in amino acids: CASSQAWGLGELFF. The CDR3, as DNA: TGCGCCAGCAGCCAAGCGTGGGGTCTCGGGGAGCTGTTTTTT.

The J gene is TRBJ2-7, the V gene TRBV29-1; 8 bases are shared with TRBD2. CDR1 SQVTM and CDR2 ANQGSEA come from the germline V gene. V dropped 4 bases and J dropped 5; count of bases not matched to a gene: 13. This CDR3 region has 15 residues. CDR3 in DNA: TGCAGCGTTGCCCACCTCGCGGGGGGCAGCGACGAGCAGTACTTC. Encoded protein: CSVAHLAGGSDEQYF.

This clone was seen only once. The chain links TRBV11-2 to TRBJ2-5, with 8 bases that match TRBD1. CDR1 is SGHAT, CDR2 FQNNGV, per germline. The trim removed 5 bases at V and 3 bases at J, leaving 8 bases unmatched. This CDR3 contains 15 residues. The chain's CDR3 is CASSPQGDRKETQYF. The CDR3, as DNA: TGTGCCAGCAGCCCACAGGGGGATCGGAAAGAGACCCAGTACTTC.

This chain links TRBV7-9 with TRBJ2-3; D is undetermined. Germline CDR1 and CDR2: SEHNR and FQNEAQ (reference sequence). V was shortened by 5 bases and J by 4 bases, with 22 bases between the two germline ends. This CDR3 comprises 17 residues. This CDR3 is CASSRALHGPEADTQYF. In nucleotides, the CDR3 is TGTGCCAGCAGCCGAGCCCTCCACGGCCCCGAAGCAGATACGCAGTATTTT.

This clone was recorded only once. V and J are TRBV4-1 and TRBJ2-7; no firm D call. V was pared by 4 bases and J by 2 bases, with 12 bases between. CDR3 length: 14 residues. The germline V gene encodes CDR1 MGHRA and CDR2 YSYEKL. Here the CDR3 DNA reads TGCGCCAGCAGCCCAACGGTGGCTGCCTACGAGCAGTACTTC. The encoded protein is CASSPTVAAYEQYF.

The J gene is TRBJ1-1, the V gene TRBV27; D gene uncertain. Looked up from germline, CDR1 is MNHEY and CDR2 is SMNVEV (reference sequence). V lost 9 bases to trimming and J lost 0 bases, with 17 bases between them. The CDR3 sequence is 15 residues long. CDR3 amino acids: CASAVGIRVNTEAFF. The CDR3 bases are TGTGCCAGTGCCGTGGGGATTCGAGTGAACACTGAAGCTTTCTTT.